The 32 T cell receptor beta chains below come from one sample, sequenced in a study of T cell responses to AZD1222 COVID-19 vaccine. Clones were read by immunoSEQ multiplex PCR, and TCRdb kept only the in-frame ones, dropping some. The sample includes about 140,000 clones, more than 90% of them seen just once. Sequencing used peripheral blood, obtained on day 0 of AZD1222 vaccination. The receptors here all came from an adult in good health.

The V gene is TRBV15, the J gene TRBJ2-5; no definite D call. V dropped 1 base and J dropped 1 base, with 10 bases sitting between them. Per germline, CDR1 LNHNV and CDR2 YYDKDF (reference sequence). The CDR3 contains 15 residues. CDR3 loop: CATSRVYGLQETQYF. The DNA of the CDR3 is TGTGCCACCAGCAGAGTGTACGGCCTCCAAGAGACCCAGTACTTC.

The chain combines TRBV24-1 with TRBJ1-3; D is unresolved. CDR3 size: 12 residues. Germline CDR1 reads KGHDR; CDR2 reads SFDVKD. Trimming stripped 9 bases from V and 1 base from J, with 6 bases between. CDR3 region: CATGGSGNTIYF. CDR3 coding DNA: TGTGCCACCGGTGGATCTGGAAACACCATATATTTT.

The V gene is TRBV28, the J gene TRBJ2-3; TRBD1 might be the D (5 bases). Germline-derived CDR1 and CDR2 are MDHEN and SYDVKM. Trimming pared 2 bases from V and 6 bases from J, leaving 15 bases between. The CDR3 has 15 amino acids. The CDR3 nucleotides are TGTGCCAGCAGTTTACGAGATGTAGGGGTTGATACGCAGTATTTT. This sequence encodes CASSLRDVGVDTQYF. The complete variable domain, with remaining parts taken from reference TRBV28 and TRBJ2-3, reads DVKVTQSSRYLVKRTGEKVFLECVQDMDHENMFWYRQDPGLGLRLIYFSYDVKMKEKGDIPEGYSVSREKKERFSLILESASTNQTSMYLCASSLRDVGVDTQYFGPGTRLTVL.

In its sample, this clone was seen once. The chain has TRBV5-1 and TRBJ2-2; D remains ambiguous. With 0 bases removed from V and 7 bases from J, the gap between germline ends came to 13 bases. The length of the CDR3 is 15 residues. From germline, CDR1 is SGHRS and CDR2 YFSETQ. CDR3 protein: CASSLVLGAGGELFF. The CDR3 DNA is TGCGCCAGCAGCTTGGTATTAGGTGCAGGCGGGGAGCTGTTTTTT.

This chain connects TRBV9 to TRBJ2-7, with D perhaps TRBD2 (6 bases). In germline, CDR1 is SGDLS, CDR2 YYNGEE. The CDR3 runs 14 residues. Trimming took off 0 bases at V and 3 bases at J, with 10 bases between the two ends. The CDR3, as DNA: TGTGCCAGCAGCGTAGGAGCGGGTGGCTACGAGCAGTACTTC. Its translation: CASSVGAGGYEQYF.

The V call is TRBV11-3, the J call TRBJ2-5; 7 nucleotides agree with TRBD1. Germline V CDR1 and CDR2: SGHNT, YENEEA. The V and J ends lost 5 bases and 5 bases, in that order; junction bases with no gene match: 5. The CDR3 totals 13 residues. CDR3 amino acids: CASSRQGSETQYF. In DNA, the CDR3 is TGTGCCAGCAGCCGACAGGGCTCCGAGACCCAGTACTTC. Combining the CDR3 with reference TRBV11-3 and TRBJ2-5 gives the whole variable domain EAGVVQSPRYKIIEKKQPVAFWCNPISGHNTLYWYLQNLGQGPELLIRYENEEAVDDSQLPKDRFSAERLKGVDSTLKIQPAELGDSAVYLCASSRQGSETQYFGPGTRLLVL.

The chain joins TRBV25-1 to TRBJ1-4; perhaps TRBD1 as D (5 bases). Germline CDR1 reads MGHDK; CDR2 reads SYGVNS. The CDR3 has 15 residues. The ends were cut back, 2 bases at V and 1 base at J, with 8 bases in the middle. CDR3 DNA: TGTGCCAGCAGTGAACGGAGGGGAACTAATGAAAAACTGTTTTTT. Residues: CASSERRGTNEKLFF.

V and J are TRBV9 and TRBJ2-2; no clear D gene. Germline CDR1 SGDLS, CDR2 YYNGEE. The V end was cut by 3 bases, the J end by 4 bases, with 1 base between. The CDR3 sequence is 11 residues long. CDR3 nucleotides: TGTGCCAGCAGCGGCACCGGGGAGCTGTTTTTT. Encoded protein: CASSGTGELFF.

The chain uses TRBV3-1 (or the pseudogene TRBV3-2) and TRBJ2-7; TRBD1 matches 7 bases. V lost 6 bases, J lost 2 bases, and 4 bases stayed unmatched. Germline V gene lookup returns CDR1 LGHDT and CDR2 YNNKEL (reference sequence). This CDR3 is built from 13 residues. CDR3 bases: TGTGCCAGCAGGTTTGGACAGGCCTACGAGCAGTACTTC. Translated, it gives CASRFGQAYEQYF.

This clone showed up just once. The CDR3 DNA is TGTGCCAGCTCACAATCCGGAGCGGGGGGGCTTGAGCAGTTCTTC. Protein sequence: CASSQSGAGGLEQFF. The chain uses TRBV11-2 and TRBJ2-1; 10 bases align to TRBD2. J was trimmed by 9 bases and V by 8 bases; bases with no gene match: 13. Looked up from germline, CDR1 is SGHAT and CDR2 is FQNNGV. This CDR3 has 15 residues.

The V gene is TRBV9, the J gene TRBJ1-5; D not resolved. The V end lost 4 bases, the J end lost 7 bases, and 18 bases lay between the germline ends. This CDR3 contains 15 residues. The germline V gene encodes CDR1 SGDLS and CDR2 YYNGEE. In nucleotides, the CDR3 is TGTGCCAGCAGCCTTGAGGCCGGACTTGGACAGCCCCAGCATTTT. This encodes CASSLEAGLGQPQHF.

V gene TRBV13 combines with J gene TRBJ2-3, with 8 bases lining up with TRBD2. Germline CDR1 PRHDT, CDR2 FYEKMQ (reference sequence). V shed 0 bases, J shed 0 bases, and the junction held 5 bases outside the gene matches. The CDR3 spans 17 residues. CDR3 amino acids: CASSLGGLAGSTDTQYF. The CDR3, as DNA: TGTGCCAGCAGCTTAGGTGGACTAGCAGGCAGCACAGATACGCAGTATTTT. The full variable domain, completed using reference TRBV13 and TRBJ2-3, is AAGVIQSPRHLIKEKRETATLKCYPIPRHDTVYWYQQGPGQDPQFLISFYEKMQSDKGSIPDRFSAQQFSDYHSELNMSSLELGDSALYFCASSLGGLAGSTDTQYFGPGTRLTVL.

The V gene is TRBV10-3, the J gene TRBJ2-1; D is possibly TRBD2 (5 bases). Per the germline V gene, CDR1 is ENHRY and CDR2 is SYGVKD. The V gene lost 2 bases and the J gene lost 7 bases, with 6 bases spanning the gap. The CDR3 extends over 12 amino acids. The CDR3 sequence is CAISERGNEQFF. CDR3 DNA sequence: TGTGCCATCAGTGAGCGAGGGAATGAGCAGTTCTTC.

The sample holds one count of this clone. The genes are TRBV4-2 and TRBJ2-7; D is unclear. Trimming shortened V by 0 bases and J by 4 bases, and 16 bases separated the two germline ends. The CDR3 length is 16 residues. Germline CDR1 reads LGHNA; CDR2 reads YNFKEQ. This CDR3 reads CASSQDEVTAAYEQYF. CDR3 coding DNA: TGTGCCAGCAGCCAAGATGAAGTAACAGCCGCGTACGAGCAGTACTTC.

The gene calls are TRBV2 and TRBJ1-6; 8 positions agree with TRBD1. From germline, CDR1 is SNHLY and CDR2 FYNNEI. J gave up 6 bases and V 8 bases, and 12 bases lay outside the gene matches. The CDR3 extends over 16 amino acids. CDR3 bases: TGTGCCAGCCGACCGACAGGGGTGGAATTTAATTCACCCCTCCACTTT. Residues: CASRPTGVEFNSPLHF.

This sequence joins TRBV5-4 and TRBJ2-2; tentative D call: TRBD1 (5 bases). Germline CDR1 and CDR2: SGHNT and YYREEE (reference sequence). Trimming shortened V by 4 bases and J by 0 bases, and 13 bases separated the two germline ends. This CDR3 contains 16 residues. The CDR3 DNA sequence: TGTGCCAGCAGCCCCCCCCAGGGAACGAACACCGGGGAGCTGTTTTTT. It encodes CASSPPQGTNTGELFF.

The V gene is TRBV24-1, the J gene TRBJ1-5, with a weak D call TRBD1 (6 bases). V lost 4 bases and J 4 bases, leaving 13 bases between the germline ends. Looked up from germline, CDR1 is KGHDR and CDR2 is SFDVKD. The CDR3 runs to 15 residues. The CDR3 loop is CATSDGTIKNQPQHF. CDR3 coding DNA: TGTGCCACCAGTGACGGGACAATAAAAAATCAGCCCCAGCATTTT.

The rearrangement uses TRBV27 and TRBJ2-1; D is ambiguous. Germline V CDR1 and CDR2: MNHEY, SMNVEV (reference sequence). This CDR3 is built from 17 residues. Trimming took off 3 bases at V and 7 bases at J, with 22 bases between the two ends. The chain's CDR3 is CASSFGLYGERGNEQFF. The CDR3 DNA reads as TGTGCCAGCAGTTTTGGCCTTTATGGGGAACGTGGTAATGAGCAGTTCTTC.

As DNA, the CDR3 is TGTGCCAGCAGCCCGACAGGGTATGGCTACACCTTC. Amino acid sequence: CASSPTGYGYTF. The chain has TRBV7-9 and TRBJ1-2, with 7 bases aligning to TRBD1. The V segment lost 5 bases and the J segment 5 bases; nucleotides outside the gene matches: 2. Germline V CDR1 and CDR2: SEHNR, FQNEAQ (reference sequence). The CDR3 consists of 12 residues.

J is TRBJ1-6 and V is TRBV3-1 (or the pseudogene TRBV3-2), with 9 bases fitting TRBD1. V lost 4 bases to trimming and J lost 8 bases; unmatched junction nucleotides: 3. This CDR3 has 14 residues. Germline-derived CDR1 and CDR2 are LGHDT and YNNKEL (reference sequence). The CDR3 sequence is CASSPGQGDSPLHF. CDR3 bases: TGTGCCAGCAGCCCGGGACAGGGAGATTCACCCCTCCACTTT.

The V call is TRBV2, the J call TRBJ2-7; TRBD2 aligns across 7 bases. The CDR3 runs to 15 residues. After removal of 2 bases from V and 0 bases from J, the junction contained 4 bases not matched to a gene. The germline V gene encodes CDR1 SNHLY and CDR2 FYNNEI. CDR3 DNA: TGTGCCAGCAGTGAACGGGGCGGGAGCTCCTACGAGCAGTACTTC. It is translated as CASSERGGSSYEQYF. The complete variable domain, with remaining parts taken from reference TRBV2 and TRBJ2-7, reads EPEVTQTPSHQVTQMGQEVILRCVPISNHLYFYWYRQILGQKVEFLVSFYNNEISEKSEIFDDQFSVERPDGSNFTLKIRSTKLEDSAMYFCASSERGGSSYEQYFGPGTRLTVT.

This clone appeared once. This chain uses TRBV19 with TRBJ1-2, with D tentatively TRBD1 (5 bases). This CDR3 spans 14 amino acids. V lost 5 bases and J lost 4, with 14 bases in between. Germline CDR1 LNHDA, CDR2 SQIVND (reference sequence). The CDR3 coding sequence is TGTGCCAGTAGTGATCCGGGGCGCTCCTATGGCTACACCTTC. The encoded protein is CASSDPGRSYGYTF.

The chain carries TRBV6-5 and TRBJ2-6; D unclear. CDR1 is MNHEY and CDR2 is SVGAGI in the germline V gene. The CDR3 runs 16 residues. The V end lost 0 bases, the J end lost 0 bases, and 6 bases lay between the germline ends. CDR3 nucleotides: TGTGCCAGCAGTTACTCGTGGGTCTCTGGGGCCAACGTCCTGACTTTC. Translation: CASSYSWVSGANVLTF.

The V call is TRBV7-9, the J call TRBJ1-1; unclear D gene. Germline V gene data show CDR1 as SEHNR and CDR2 as FQNEAQ (reference sequence). V lost 1 base, J lost 0 bases, and 12 bases lay in between. This CDR3 region has 16 residues. CDR3 sequence reads: CASSLVGITLNTEAFF. The CDR3, as DNA: TGTGCCAGCAGCTTAGTTGGGATAACCCTGAACACTGAAGCTTTCTTT.

The chain is built from TRBV7-9 and TRBJ1-1; tentative D call: TRBD1 (6 bases). Germline CDR1 reads SEHNR; CDR2 reads FQNEAQ (reference sequence). V shed 5 bases and J shed 1 base, with 8 bases lying between them. The CDR3 covers 13 residues. The CDR3 nucleotides read TGTGCCAGCAGCCAGACAGGGAACACTGAAGCTTTCTTT. The encoded protein is CASSQTGNTEAFF.

This chain joins TRBV7-2 and TRBJ2-3; either TRBD1 or TRBD2 may supply D (6 bases each). The V end lost 2 bases, the J end lost 0 bases, and 12 bases lay between the germline ends. The CDR3 spans 16 residues. Germline lookup yields CDR1 SGHTA and CDR2 FQGNSA. The CDR3 loop reads CASSLHWGASTDTQYF. Written as DNA, the CDR3 is TGTGCCAGCAGCTTACATTGGGGGGCTAGCACAGATACGCAGTATTTT.

This clone was observed a single time. The chain carries TRBV28 and TRBJ1-1; 7 bases are a match to TRBD1. V lost 7 bases, J lost 5 bases, and 10 bases stayed unmatched. Looked up from germline, CDR1 is MDHEN and CDR2 is SYDVKM. The CDR3 totals 14 residues. The CDR3 is CASIQDREDTEAFF. CDR3 coding DNA: TGTGCCAGCATCCAAGACAGGGAAGATACTGAAGCTTTCTTT.

This CDR3 is CASSLPGEYNTGELFF. The CDR3 DNA reads TGTGCCAGCAGCCTCCCGGGGGAATACAACACCGGGGAGCTGTTTTTT. The chain couples TRBV3-1 (or the pseudogene TRBV3-2) to TRBJ2-2; a possible D gene is TRBD2 (6 bases). CDR3 size: 16 residues. The germline V gene has CDR1 LGHDT and CDR2 YNNKEL (reference sequence). V was shortened by 4 bases and J by 2 bases, with 14 bases between the two germline ends.

The rearrangement uses TRBV28 and TRBJ2-7; D possibly corresponds to TRBD1 (6 bases). The germline CDR1 and CDR2 sequences are MDHEN and SYDVKM. The CDR3 spans 14 residues. V was pared by 6 bases and J by 2 bases, with 14 bases between. CDR3 nucleotide sequence: TGTGCCAGCAGCTACAGGGTGCTTACCTACGAGCAGTACTTC. Translated, it gives CASSYRVLTYEQYF.

The rearrangement joins TRBV4-1 to TRBJ2-7, with D tentatively TRBD1 (7 bases). CDR3 size: 15 residues. The ends were cut back, 2 bases at V and 3 bases at J, with 14 bases in the middle. Germline CDR1 and CDR2: MGHRA and YSYEKL. Here the CDR3 DNA reads TGCGCCAGCAGCCAAACCGGGGGACAGCTCTACGAGCAGTACTTC. This gives the protein CASSQTGGQLYEQYF.

Worth noting for this clone: Other DNA sequences in the same sample also yield this CDR3. The rearrangement uses TRBV6-5 and TRBJ1-1; D ambiguous. The CDR3 covers 13 residues. Germline lookup yields CDR1 MNHEY and CDR2 SVGAGI. The V gene lost 1 base and the J gene lost 1 base, with 4 bases spanning the gap. DNA of the CDR3: TGTGCCAGCAGTTACTTAGGGAACACTGAAGCTTTCTTT. Translated: CASSYLGNTEAFF.

CDR3 region: CASSEGADTDTQYF. CDR3 nucleotide sequence: TGCGCCAGCAGTGAGGGGGCCGACACAGATACGCAGTATTTT. The gene calls are TRBV10-1 and TRBJ2-3; the D gene is possibly TRBD1 (5 bases). The CDR3 runs to 14 residues. V lost 2 bases, J lost 2 bases, and 8 bases lay in between. Germline loops: CDR1 WNHNN, CDR2 SYGVQD (reference sequence).